These T cell receptor beta chains were read from a single sample in a study of cytomegalovirus exposure and HLA in healthy donors. Profiling relied on immunoSEQ multiplex PCR, and the TCRdb table lists in-frame clones only, not all of them. The sample yields about 99,000 clones, roughly 80% seen once. Sequences were obtained from PBMCs. Receptor source: a man in his forties in good health and CMV-seronegative. Each CDR3 is given with its conserved first and last residue. The D gene is left open where the match is weak. Where a row states a size, it is once, few, many or the class of an expanded clone; other rows omit it.

>-|TRBV5-6|-|TRBJ2-7
CASSPGGHSYEQYF
TGTGCCAGCAGCCCGGGCGGGCACTCCTACGAGCAGTACTTC
>TRBD2|TRBV7-9|-|TRBJ2-7
CASSRPSGGSYEQYF
TGTGCCAGCAGCCGACCGAGCGGGGGAAGCTACGAGCAGTACTTC
>-|TRBV11-3|-|TRBJ1-2
CASSKQGSGYTF
TGTGCCAGCAGTAAACAGGGCTCTGGCTACACCTTC
>-|TRBV29-1|-|TRBJ2-3
CSVEDRRPVTDTQYF
TGCAGCGTTGAAGACAGGAGGCCCGTAACAGATACGCAGTATTTT
>-|TRBV5-1|-|TRBJ2-2
CASSLLESTGELFF
TGCGCCAGCAGCTTACTAGAGAGTACCGGGGAGCTGTTTTTT
>TRBD1|TRBV5-6|-|TRBJ1-4
CASSLGEKRGTGVEKLFF
TGTGCCAGCAGCTTGGGGGAAAAGCGGGGGACAGGGGTAGAAAAACTGTTTTTT
>TRBD1|TRBV19|-|TRBJ2-1
CASSIRGQRFHEQFF
TGTGCCAGTAGTATCAGGGGACAGAGATTCCATGAGCAGTTCTTC
>-|TRBV5-1|few|TRBJ2-3
CASTRASVADTQYF
TGCGCCAGCACTAGGGCTAGCGTCGCAGATACGCAGTATTTT
>-|TRBV10-2|-|TRBJ1-1
CASSAGPGDTEAFF
TGCGCCAGCAGTGCTGGCCCGGGGGACACTGAAGCTTTCTTT
>TRBD2|TRBV5-1|few|TRBJ2-3
CASSLGMLAGVGSTDTQYF
TGCGCCAGCAGCTTGGGAATGCTAGCGGGAGTTGGGAGCACAGATACGCAGTATTTT
>TRBD2|TRBV5-6|once|TRBJ2-1
CASTGGGTRSYNEQFF
TGTGCCAGCACCGGGGGGGGGACACGCTCCTACAATGAGCAGTTCTTC
>TRBD2|TRBV25-1|-|TRBJ2-1
CASSELSSGDNEQFF
TGTGCCAGCAGTGAATTGTCTAGCGGAGACAATGAGCAGTTCTTC
>TRBD1|TRBV7-9|-|TRBJ1-5
CASSLGQGREPQHF
TGTGCCAGCAGCTTGGGACAGGGGCGTGAGCCCCAGCATTTT
>TRBD1|TRBV10-1|-|TRBJ2-7
CASSAEQGARDEQYF
TGCGCCAGCAGTGCTGAACAGGGGGCCAGGGACGAGCAGTACTTC
>-|TRBV6-5|-|TRBJ1-2
CASSSASSQVGEGYTF
TGTGCCAGTAGTTCCGCCTCTTCACAGGTTGGGGAAGGCTACACCTTC
>-|TRBV7-6|-|TRBJ2-3
CASSPKTRVDTQYF
TGTGCCAGCAGCCCCAAAACTAGGGTAGATACGCAGTATTTT
>TRBD1|TRBV5-1|-|TRBJ1-2
CASSLESGGDYGYTF
TGCGCCAGCAGCTTGGAATCAGGGGGTGACTATGGCTACACCTTC